Listed here is a single T cell receptor (beta chain). Its antigen is not identified. The sample belongs to a study of regulatory T cells in long-lasting Graves disease. Study findings and constraints: Patients with persistent disease shared under 3,500 public clonotypes, outpacing the roughly 970 shared by new patients.

Germline V lookup: CDR1 SGHAT, CDR2 FQNNGV. The length of the CDR3 is 16 residues. Trimming took 6 bases from V and 4 from J; bases not matched to a gene: 8. CDR3-region Arm-PCR and iRepertoire HTBI primers produced the TCR beta libraries. Via MiXCR, TCRdb re-called the multiplex PCR reads, giving one row per CDR3 protein. The table records 350,000 to 550,000 distinct CDR3 sequences, around 14% of them present only once. Time point given: newly diagnosed GD, antithyroid drugs for less than 3 months. RNA isolated from PBMCs was used to make the TCR library. The sample was also reused in another study, on T cells in Graves' hyperthyroidism and ophthalmopathy. That study adds: Hyperthyroidism of Graves' type that showed no ophthalmopathy progression within 18 months was stable. HTBI primers were the set used in a first-round RT-PCR of the TCR CDR3.

The gene calls are TRBV11-2 and TRBJ2-1; TRBD2 matches at 11 bases. Specimen: peripheral blood mononuclear cells (PBMCs), collected at new diagnosis, from a patient treated with antithyroid drugs. The receptor comes from a woman in her 30s with Graves disease. As DNA, the CDR3 is TGTGCCAGCAGACCTCCGGGGACTAGCGGTTACAATGAGCAGTTCTTC. It codes for CASRPPGTSGYNEQFF.